This T cell receptor beta chain was captured by sequencing in a study of read filtering for tumor transcriptome and immune sequencing. For the study at large: By R-ISS, stages I, II and III held approximately 8, 17 and 7 patients. DNase treatment preceded whole-transcriptome library preparation.

The CDR3 runs to 15 residues. V lost 6 bases and J lost 2, with 14 bases in between. Germline V CDR1 and CDR2: MNHNS, SASEGT. The library was built from around 380 ng RNA with molecular barcoded adaptors for alpha/delta and beta/gamma chains. TCRdb ran MiXCR on the reads and lists one entry per CDR3 protein. The table shows about 24,000 distinct CDR3 sequences, with 20% to 25% occurring only once. Many counts were recorded for this clonotype. Sequenced material: a population of CD138-negative cells sorted from bone marrow. This TCR was recovered from a donor aged 40 or older with multiple myeloma. J is TRBJ2-1 and V is TRBV6-1; D is possibly TRBD1 (6 bases). This CDR3 is CASSGTGTTYNEQFF. In DNA form, the CDR3 reads TGTGCCAGCAGCGGAACAGGGACCACCTACAATGAGCAGTTCTTC.